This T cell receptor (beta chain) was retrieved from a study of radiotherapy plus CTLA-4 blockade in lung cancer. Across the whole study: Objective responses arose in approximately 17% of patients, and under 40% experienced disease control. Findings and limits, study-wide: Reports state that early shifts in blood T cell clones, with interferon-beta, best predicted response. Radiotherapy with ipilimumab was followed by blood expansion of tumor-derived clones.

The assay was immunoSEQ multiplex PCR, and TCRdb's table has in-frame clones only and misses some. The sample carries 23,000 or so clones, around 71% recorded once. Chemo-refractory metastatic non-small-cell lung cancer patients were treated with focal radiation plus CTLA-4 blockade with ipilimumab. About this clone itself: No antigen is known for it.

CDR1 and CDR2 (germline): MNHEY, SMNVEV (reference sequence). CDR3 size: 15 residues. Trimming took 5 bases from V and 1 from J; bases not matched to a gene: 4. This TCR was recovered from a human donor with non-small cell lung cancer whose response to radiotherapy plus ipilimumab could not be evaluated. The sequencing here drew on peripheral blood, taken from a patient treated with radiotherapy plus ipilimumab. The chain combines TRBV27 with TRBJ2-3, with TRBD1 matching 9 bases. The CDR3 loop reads CASSRRQGGTDTQYF. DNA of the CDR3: TGTGCCAGCAGTCGCAGACAGGGGGGCACAGATACGCAGTATTTT.